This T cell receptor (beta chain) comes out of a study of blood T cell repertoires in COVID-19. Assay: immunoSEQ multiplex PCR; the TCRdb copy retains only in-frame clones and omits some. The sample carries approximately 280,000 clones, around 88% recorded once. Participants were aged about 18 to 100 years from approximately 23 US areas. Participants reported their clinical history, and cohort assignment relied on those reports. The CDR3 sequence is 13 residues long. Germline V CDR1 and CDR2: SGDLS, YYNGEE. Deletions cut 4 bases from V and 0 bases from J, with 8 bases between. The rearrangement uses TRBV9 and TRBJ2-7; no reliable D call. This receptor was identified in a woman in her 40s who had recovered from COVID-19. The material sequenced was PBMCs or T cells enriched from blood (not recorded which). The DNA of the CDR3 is TGTGCCAGCAGCCCACCGAGCTCCTACGAGCAGTACTTC. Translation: CASSPPSSYEQYF.